This T cell receptor (beta chain) was found in a study of shared clonotypes between healthy human individuals. HIV-negative, healthy adults without recent acute infections or vaccinations were the donors. Whole-study results and caveats: Generation probability values for non-shared clonotypes were lower than those for clonotypes shared by all four donors.

Some clones are missing from TCRdb's copy, which holds only in-frame ones; the method was immunoSEQ multiplex PCR. The sample lists 2 million to 2.5 million clones, just under 95% seen once, with approximately 0.41% in the top ten. In regard to this clone: What it recognizes is unknown.

Trimming took off 2 bases at V and 5 bases at J, with 6 bases between the two ends. CDR1 and CDR2 from the germline V gene are DFQATT and SNEGSKA (reference sequence). The CDR3 extends over 11 amino acids. This rearrangement joins TRBV20-1 to TRBJ1-2; D is unclear. This receptor was obtained from a man between 18 and 35 years old in good health. Some clones in this sample may be carry-over from other donors' samples. Sequencing was done on a sample of naive CD4+ T cells from PBMCs. Indicated subset: CD45RA+ positively selected. The CDR3 DNA is TGCAGTGCTAGACGGATGTATGGCTACACCTTC. This gives the protein CSARRMYGYTF.